Included here is one T cell receptor beta chain sequence, with context. These data come from a study of blood T cell repertoires in COVID-19. Across the whole study: The United States, Italy and Spain were the sources of the acute and convalescent COVID-19 samples. T cells, B-cell-depleted T cells, or PBMCs provided the cDNA or gDNA that served as material.

Enrolment of Seattle patients took place during active infection, and they were followed longitudinally. Sequencing used immunoSEQ multiplex PCR; TCRdb keeps in-frame clones, though not all of them. The sample shows roughly 190,000 clones, about 85% of them seen only once. V gave up 2 bases and J gave up 6 bases; unmatched junction bases: 11. Per germline, CDR1 LGHNT and CDR2 FRNRAP. This CDR3 has 18 amino acids. This rearrangement joins TRBV12-5 to TRBJ1-5, with 12 bases matching TRBD1. Sequencing was done on a sample of peripheral blood. The source is a woman between 65 and 79 years old with COVID-19, enrolled during active disease. The CDR3 sequence is CASGLTSFRDRGPQPQHF. Here the CDR3 DNA reads TGTGCTAGTGGTTTGACCTCCTTCAGGGACAGGGGGCCTCAGCCCCAGCATTTT.